Below, one T cell receptor beta chain is given with its context. The data belong to a study of blood T cell repertoires in COVID-19. Study details: Acute and convalescent COVID-19 samples came from the United States, Italy and Spain.

Data came from immunoSEQ multiplex PCR; TCRdb stores just in-frame clones and leaves some out. The sample lists roughly 150,000 clones, around 74% occurring once. This receptor was identified in a woman between 55 and 75 years old with COVID-19, enrolled during active disease. Sequenced sample: peripheral blood.

In DNA form, the CDR3 reads TGTGCCAGCAGTCCCAAAGCCAGCCGGGGCGAGCAGTACTTC. This encodes CASSPKASRGEQYF. The chain links TRBV28 to TRBJ2-7; a weak D match, TRBD2 (5 bases). The germline V gene encodes CDR1 MDHEN and CDR2 SYDVKM. The CDR3 sequence is 14 residues long. Trimming removed 5 bases from V and 6 bases from J, with 17 bases in between.